This TCR beta chain was recovered during a study of blood T cell repertoires in COVID-19. On the study more broadly: The United States, Italy and Spain were the sources of the acute and convalescent COVID-19 samples. T cells, B-cell-depleted T cells, or PBMCs supplied cDNA or gDNA.

Original processing methods: By means of reference gene primer amplification, nucleated cell counts were estimated. The protocol was immunoSEQ multiplex PCR, while the TCRdb copy is restricted to in-frame clones and leaves out a portion. The DNA gave D and trimming, while V, J and clone size come from that table. The sample contains roughly 86,000 clones, around 86% of which appear only once. CDR3 length equals 15 residues. Germline CDR1 is SGHDT and CDR2 is YYEEEE. V lost 0 bases and J lost 3, with 12 bases in between. This clone was seen a few times. Sequencing was done on a sample of peripheral blood. The origin of this receptor is a man between 35 and 55 years old with acute or convalescent COVID-19. J is TRBJ1-1 and V is TRBV5-6; D not resolved. Here the CDR3 DNA reads TGTGCCAGCAGCTTGGATCCGAGAGGCGACACTGAAGCTTTCTTT. As protein: CASSLDPRGDTEAFF.